Sequencing of this T cell receptor (beta chain) was carried out in a study of blood T cells in healthy people across ages. Findings of the study overall: Roughly linear age-related decline in beta diversity appeared, significant by age 40.

Trimming cost V 4 bases and J 8 bases, with 21 bases left between them. The CDR3 consists of 16 residues. Looked up from germline, CDR1 is MRHNA and CDR2 is SNTAGT. A J-beta primer mix and a sample-barcoded 5' primer were used in a second PCR of roughly 7 to 12 cycles. Every sample produced at least 2.5 million CDR3-containing paired-end reads. TCRdb passed the 5' RACE reads through MiXCR, listing each CDR3 protein once. The sample contains approximately 1.5 million distinct CDR3 sequences, 30% to 35% of which appear only once. A note on this clonotype: What it recognizes is unknown.

The clonotype was recovered from a woman aged 25 to 39 in good health. The V and J genes are TRBV6-4 and TRBJ2-4; tentatively, D is TRBD2 (6 bases). Input material: blood. CDR3 sequence reads: CASSVLLGAGGDIQYF. The CDR3 region has the DNA TGTGCCAGCAGTGTCCTACTTGGTGCAGGCGGGGACATTCAGTACTTC.